This T cell receptor (beta chain) was captured by sequencing in a study of blood T cells in healthy people across ages. This clonotype has only one observation. Total RNA, at least 5 micrograms per sample, came from PBMCs. The ends were cut back, 4 bases at V and 5 bases at J, with 18 bases in the middle. The CDR3 totals 16 residues. Germline CDR1 SGHRS, CDR2 YFSETQ. Primed by a sample-barcoded 5' primer and a J-beta primer mix, a second PCR proceeded for about 6 to 11 cycles. Unique molecular identifiers of 12 random nucleotides labeled each cDNA. From the 5' RACE reads, TCRdb called clonotypes with MiXCR, one entry per CDR3 protein. Here the sample spans about 580,000 distinct CDR3 sequences, less than 60% being singletons.

The TCR comes from an elderly man in good health. The chain links TRBV5-1 to TRBJ1-4; no definite D call. The material sequenced was blood. The CDR3 nucleotides are TGCGCCAGCAGCCCGGGAAGCGCGACGGGGAATGAAAAACTGTTTTTT. Its translation: CASSPGSATGNEKLFF.